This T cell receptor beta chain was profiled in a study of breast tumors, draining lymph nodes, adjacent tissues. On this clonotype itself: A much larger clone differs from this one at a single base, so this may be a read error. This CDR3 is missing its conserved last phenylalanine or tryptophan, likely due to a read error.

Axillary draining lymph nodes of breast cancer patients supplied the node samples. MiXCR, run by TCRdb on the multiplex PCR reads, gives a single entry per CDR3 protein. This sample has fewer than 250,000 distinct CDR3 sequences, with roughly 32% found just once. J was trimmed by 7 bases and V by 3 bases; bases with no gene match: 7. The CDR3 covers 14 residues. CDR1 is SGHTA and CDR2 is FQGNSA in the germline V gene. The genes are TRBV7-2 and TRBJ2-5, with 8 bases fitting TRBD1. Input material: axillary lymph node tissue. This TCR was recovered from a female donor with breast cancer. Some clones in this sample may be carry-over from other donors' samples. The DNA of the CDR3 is TGTGCCAGCAGCTTTAGGGGGACAGGCCGGACCCAGTACCTC. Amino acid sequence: CASSFRGTGRTQYL.